This T cell receptor (beta chain) originates from a study of shared clonotypes between healthy human individuals. General study results and limits: The rarefaction results pointed to incomplete sorted-subset sequencing despite large depth.

To note about this clone: Its matching antigen is unknown.

The CDR3 is 13 amino acids. The V and J ends lost 1 base and 4 bases respectively, with 6 bases between them. Germline CDR1 reads SEHNR; CDR2 reads FQNEAQ (reference sequence). Method: immunoSEQ multiplex PCR; TCRdb's copy keeps in-frame clones and lacks some. The sample has 2.3 million or so clones; approximately 95% are singletons. The receptor was derived from a man between 18 and 29 years old in good health. Some clones in this sample may be carry-over from other donors' samples. The sample taken for sequencing was naive CD4+ T cells from PBMCs. Documented subset: CD45RA+ positively selected. The rearrangement joins TRBV7-9 to TRBJ2-3, with D unclear. This CDR3 reads CASSLEAADTQYF. CDR3 DNA: TGTGCCAGCAGCTTAGAAGCCGCAGATACGCAGTATTTT.